These T cell receptor beta chains were read from a single sample in a study of blood T cell repertoires in COVID-19. Using immunoSEQ multiplex PCR, the repertoire was profiled, and TCRdb retains in-frame clones only, with some absent. The table lists roughly 100,000 clones, 80% to 95% of them singletons. Sequenced sample: peripheral blood. These receptors originate from a man aged 18-30 years with acute or convalescent COVID-19. Each CDR3 is given with its conserved first and last residue. The order of the fields is J gene, V gene, D gene, clone size, CDR3 protein, CDR3 DNA. D genes are given only for firm matches. Clone size, where shown, is once, few, many, or a class for clones that have expanded.

TRBJ1-4 TRBV30 . . CAWSSREGKLFF TGTGCCTGGAGTTCCAGGGAGGGAAAACTGTTTTTT
TRBJ2-5 TRBV5-6 . . CASSPGVETGIQETQYF TGTGCCAGCAGCCCAGGGGTGGAGACAGGCATCCAAGAGACCCAGTACTTC
TRBJ1-1 TRBV6-5 . . CASNDIVTGHTEAFF TGTGCCAGCAACGATATCGTAACAGGGCACACTGAAGCTTTCTTT
TRBJ1-6 TRBV4-1 TRBD1 . CASSQDTTGGFSPLHF TGCGCCAGCAGCCAAGATACGACAGGGGGCTTTTCACCCCTCCACTTT
TRBJ2-1 TRBV19 TRBD2 . CATKERGGDEQFF TGTGCCACCAAAGAACGGGGGGGCGATGAGCAGTTCTTC
TRBJ2-1 TRBV5-4 TRBD1 . CASSSSDRAYNEQFF TGTGCCAGCAGCTCCTCAGACAGGGCCTACAATGAGCAGTTCTTC
TRBJ1-2 TRBV7-9 . once CASSKSPADSGYTF TGTGCCAGCAGCAAAAGTCCGGCCGACAGTGGCTACACCTTC
TRBJ1-2 TRBV19 . . CASSPQGYYGYTF TGTGCCAGTAGCCCACAGGGATACTATGGCTACACCTTC
TRBJ1-1 TRBV11-2 . . CASSSVGGNTEAFF TGTGCCAGCAGCTCAGTGGGGGGAAACACTGAAGCTTTCTTT
TRBJ2-5 TRBV14 . . CASSQAWEFQYF TGTGCCAGCAGCCAAGCATGGGAGTTCCAGTACTTC
TRBJ1-5 TRBV19 . . CATKRPYSNQPQHF TGTGCCACCAAGAGGCCATATAGCAATCAGCCCCAGCATTTT
TRBJ1-1 TRBV5-1 . . CASSLVGASNTEAFF TGCGCCAGCAGCTTGGTTGGGGCCTCGAACACTGAAGCTTTCTTT
TRBJ1-1 TRBV18 TRBD1 . CASSPLPGQLANTEAFF TGTGCCAGCTCACCACTGCCGGGACAGCTAGCGAACACTGAAGCTTTCTTT
TRBJ2-1 TRBV5-4 . . CASSLGGYNEQFF TGTGCCAGCAGCTTGGGCGGCTACAATGAGCAGTTCTTC
TRBJ2-7 TRBV27 . . CASSFLGERIYEQYF TGTGCCAGCAGTTTCTTAGGGGAAAGGATCTACGAGCAGTACTTC